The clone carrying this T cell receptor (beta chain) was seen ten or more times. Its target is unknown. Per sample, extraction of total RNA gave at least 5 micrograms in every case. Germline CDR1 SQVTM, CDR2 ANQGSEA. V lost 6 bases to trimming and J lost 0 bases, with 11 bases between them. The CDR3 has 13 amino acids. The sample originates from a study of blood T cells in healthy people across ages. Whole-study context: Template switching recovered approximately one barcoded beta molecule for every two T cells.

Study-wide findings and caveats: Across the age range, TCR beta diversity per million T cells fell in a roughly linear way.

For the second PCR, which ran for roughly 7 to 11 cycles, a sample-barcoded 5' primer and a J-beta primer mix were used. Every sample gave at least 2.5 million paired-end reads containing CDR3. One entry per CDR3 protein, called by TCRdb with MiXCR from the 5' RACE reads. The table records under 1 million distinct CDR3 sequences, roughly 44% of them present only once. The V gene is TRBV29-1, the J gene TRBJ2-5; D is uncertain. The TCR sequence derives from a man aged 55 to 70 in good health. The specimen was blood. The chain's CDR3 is CSVKTVNQETQYF. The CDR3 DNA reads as TGCAGCGTCAAGACCGTAAACCAAGAGACCCAGTACTTC. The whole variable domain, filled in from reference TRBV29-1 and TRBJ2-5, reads SAVISQKPSRDICQRGTSLTIQCQVDSQVTMMFWYRQQPGQSLTLIATANQGSEATYESGFVIDKFPISRPNLTFSTLTVSNMSPEDSSIYLCSVKTVNQETQYFGPGTRLLVL.